The clone carrying this T cell receptor beta chain was detected ten times or more. Its target is not known. These data come from a study of metastatic and nonmetastatic thyroid tumors. Study-level points and caveats: Reportedly, malignant thyroid tumors had significantly higher TCR beta diversity than benign nodules, in blood and tumor.

TCRdb used MiXCR to call clones anew from the PCR reads. The sample holds 34,000 or so clones; about 16% are singletons and the top ten take almost 3.5%. V was clipped by 3 bases and J by 2 bases, with 16 bases between them. The CDR3 consists of 16 residues. Germline CDR1 and CDR2: MNHNS and SASEGT. Thyroid surgery was preceded by no treatment in any patient. The V and J genes are TRBV6-1 and TRBJ1-2; D perhaps matches TRBD1 (6 bases). Sequenced input: blood. The sequence came from a female donor with papillary thyroid cancer or a benign thyroid nodule (not recorded which). Some clones in this sample may be carry-over from other donors' samples. CDR3 residues: CASSDRQGIRNYGYTF. The CDR3 DNA reads TGTGCCAGCAGTGATCGGCAGGGGATCCGCAACTATGGCTACACCTTC.